This T cell receptor beta chain was obtained from a study of early T cells in non-severe SARS-CoV-2 infection. As for the study in general: The sequenced material was bulk RNA from unsorted whole blood, and its chains were unpaired.

Study-wide results and limits: Anti-spike CD8 specificities were favored by VDJdb matching, whose results missed private and CD4 specificities.

With regard to this clonotype: What it binds is not known.

Each single cDNA molecule received a unique molecular identifier. One entry per CDR3 protein, called by TCRdb with MiXCR from the 5' RACE reads. The table lists about 61,000 distinct CDR3 sequences, about 12% of them singletons. Material: whole blood, obtained at baseline. The receptor's source is an adult who was a healthcare worker with PCR-confirmed SARS-CoV-2 infection or an uninfected control (not recorded which). The donor label of this sample is uncertain.

The CDR3 bases are TGTGCCAGCAGTTCCCCGAGTCAGCCCCAGCATTTT. It encodes CASSSPSQPQHF. The chain carries TRBV12-3 or TRBV12-4 and TRBJ1-5; D ambiguous. This CDR3 comprises 12 residues. V was cut by 4 bases and J by 6 bases, with 7 bases left in between.